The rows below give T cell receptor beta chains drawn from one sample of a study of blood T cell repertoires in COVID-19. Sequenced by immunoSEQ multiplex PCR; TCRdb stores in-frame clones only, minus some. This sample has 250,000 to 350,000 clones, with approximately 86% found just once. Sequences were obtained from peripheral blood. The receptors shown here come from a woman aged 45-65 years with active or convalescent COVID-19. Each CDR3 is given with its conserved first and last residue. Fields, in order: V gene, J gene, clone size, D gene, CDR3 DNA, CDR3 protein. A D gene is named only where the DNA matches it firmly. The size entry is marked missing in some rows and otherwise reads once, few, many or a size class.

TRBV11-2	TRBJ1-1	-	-	TGTGCCAGCAGCCCCAGGAGGGTCATGAACACTGAAGCTTTCTTT	CASSPRRVMNTEAFF
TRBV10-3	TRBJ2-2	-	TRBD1	TGTGCCATCAGTGACTCGGGACAGGGAGCAACCGGGGAGCTGTTTTTT	CAISDSGQGATGELFF
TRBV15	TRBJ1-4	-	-	TGTGCCACCAGCAGAGAGGGGGGGAGAAATGAAAAACTGTTTTTT	CATSREGGRNEKLFF
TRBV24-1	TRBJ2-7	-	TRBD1	TGTGCCACCAGTGATTTCCCCGTTCTTGGACAGGAGAGCTCCTACGAGCAGTACTTC	CATSDFPVLGQESSYEQYF
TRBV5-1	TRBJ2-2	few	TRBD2	TGCGCCAGCAGCCCCGACGCTAGACTAGCGGAGGCCGGGGAGCTGTTTTTT	CASSPDARLAEAGELFF
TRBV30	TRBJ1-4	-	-	TGTGCCTGGAGTGCCTCCGGGACACTTCGGGAAAAACTGTTTTTT	CAWSASGTLREKLFF
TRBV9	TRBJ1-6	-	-	TGTGCCAGCAGCGTAGGGGTCAGGGTTAATTCACCCCTCCACTTT	CASSVGVRVNSPLHF
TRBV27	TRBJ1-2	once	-	TGTGCCAGCAGCCGTTCCGGACAGCATGGTGTATTCGGTTATGGCTACACCTTC	CASSRSGQHGVFGYGYTF
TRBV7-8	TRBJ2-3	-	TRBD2	TGTGCCAGCAGCTTACGCCGCGGGAGAGGGGGCACAGATACGCAGTATTTT	CASSLRRGRGGTDTQYF
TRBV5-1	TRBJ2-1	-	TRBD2	TGCGCCAGCAGCTTGGTGGGGACTAGCGGGTACAATGAGCAGTTCTTC	CASSLVGTSGYNEQFF
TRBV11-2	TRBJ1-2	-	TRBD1	TGTGCCAGCAGCTTGGACAGGGTGGACTATGGCTACACCTTC	CASSLDRVDYGYTF
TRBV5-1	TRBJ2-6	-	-	TGCGCCAGCAGCTCGGACTTCCCAACCTCTGGGGCCAACGTCCTGACTTTC	CASSSDFPTSGANVLTF
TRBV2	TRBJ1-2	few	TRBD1	TGTGCCAGTTACCGAGACCAGGGGGCTGGCTACACCTTC	CASYRDQGAGYTF
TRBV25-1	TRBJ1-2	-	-	TGTGCCAGCAGTGAATGGGAGTATGGCTACACCTTC	CASSEWEYGYTF
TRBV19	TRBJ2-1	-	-	TGTGCCAGTAGCCAGACAGCTTTGAATGAGCAGTTCTTC	CASSQTALNEQFF
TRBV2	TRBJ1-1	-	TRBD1	TGTGCCAGCAGCTTCTATGGACAGGGCGACACTGAAGCTTTCTTT	CASSFYGQGDTEAFF
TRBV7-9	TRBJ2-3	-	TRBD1	TGTGCCAGCAGTTCCGGACAGGGGATTTTTGCAGATACGCAGTATTTT	CASSSGQGIFADTQYF
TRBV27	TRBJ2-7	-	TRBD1	TGTGCCAGCAGCCGATCCGGGACAGACCCCTACGAGCAGTACTTC	CASSRSGTDPYEQYF
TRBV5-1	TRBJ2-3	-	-	TGCGCCAGCAGCTTGGGGGGCTCACCTAGCACAGATACGCAGTATTTT	CASSLGGSPSTDTQYF
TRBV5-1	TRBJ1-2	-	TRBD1	TGCGCCAGCAGCTTGTTGTCAGGGGGTGAGGATGGCTACACCTTC	CASSLLSGGEDGYTF
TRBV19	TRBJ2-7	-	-	TGTGCCAGTAGCCCCGGCAGGCCCTACGAGCAGTACTTC	CASSPGRPYEQYF
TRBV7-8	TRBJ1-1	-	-	TGTGCCAGCAGCCCCATTAGTAGAAACACTGAAGCTTTCTTT	CASSPISRNTEAFF
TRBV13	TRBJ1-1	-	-	TGTGCCAGCAGCTCACCGGACCCCGCGGGAGTCACTGAAGCTTTCTTT	CASSSPDPAGVTEAFF
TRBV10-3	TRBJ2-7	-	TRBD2	TGTGCCACGACTCGCGGGGGGCCTGGGGGATACGAGCAGTACTTC	CATTRGGPGGYEQYF
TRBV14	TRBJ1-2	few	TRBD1	TGTGCCAGCAGCCCGCTGGACAGGGTTTTTGCAAATGGCTACACCTTC	CASSPLDRVFANGYTF